A selection of T cell receptor beta chains follows, all from one sample in a study of radiation and T cells in renal cell carcinoma. Clones were read by immunoSEQ multiplex PCR, and TCRdb kept only the in-frame ones, dropping some. The data contain 60,000 or so clones, about 74% of them singletons. The material sequenced was blood, taken from a patient whose treatment included radiotherapy and nephrectomy. The receptors here all came from a man in his 60s with renal cell carcinoma. The CDR3 runs from the conserved cysteine through the conserved F or W. Each record gives: D gene, V gene, clone size, J gene, CDR3 DNA, CDR3 protein. The D gene is left open where the match is weak. The size field is filled for only some rows; it gives once, few, many or a size class.

D: TRBD1; V: TRBV10-3; size: once; J: TRBJ1-1; DNA: TGTGCCATCAGCAGAGGGACAGAATCGAACACTGAAGCTTTCTTT; CDR3: CAISRGTESNTEAFF
D: TRBD2; V: TRBV5-6; size: -; J: TRBJ2-5; DNA: TGTGCCAGCAGCCGGGGACTAGCGGAGGGGGAGACCCAGTACTTC; CDR3: CASSRGLAEGETQYF
D: -; V: TRBV18; size: -; J: TRBJ1-2; DNA: TGTGCCAGCTCACCAATATCGTCTGACTATGGCTACACCTTC; CDR3: CASSPISSDYGYTF
D: TRBD2; V: TRBV6-6; size: -; J: TRBJ2-2; DNA: TGTGCCAGCAGTCAGGGACTAGCGGCGAACACCGGGGAGCTGTTTTTT; CDR3: CASSQGLAANTGELFF
D: TRBD1; V: TRBV30; size: -; J: TRBJ1-5; DNA: TGTGCCTGGAGTTCTCAGCTCAGACAGGGGGCGAGGCAGCCCCAGCATTTT; CDR3: CAWSSQLRQGARQPQHF
D: TRBD2; V: TRBV7-3; size: -; J: TRBJ2-2; DNA: TGTGCCAGCAGCTTACAAGCGGGGGCGAACACCGGGGAGCTGTTTTTT; CDR3: CASSLQAGANTGELFF
D: -; V: TRBV5-1; size: -; J: TRBJ2-7; DNA: TGCGCCAGCAGCACGACAGCCGGGGCCTACGAGCAGTACTTC; CDR3: CASSTTAGAYEQYF
D: -; V: TRBV6-1; size: -; J: TRBJ2-5; DNA: TGTGCCAGCGGACTACAAGAGACCCAGTACTTC; CDR3: CASGLQETQYF
D: TRBD1; V: TRBV19; size: -; J: TRBJ1-1; DNA: TGTGCCAGTTCGGACAGGCGGAACACTGAAGCTTTCTTT; CDR3: CASSDRRNTEAFF
D: -; V: TRBV6-1; size: few; J: TRBJ1-6; DNA: TGTGCCAGCAAGGGGCAGGAAAATTCACCCCTCCACTTT; CDR3: CASKGQENSPLHF
D: TRBD2; V: TRBV30; size: -; J: TRBJ2-1; DNA: TGTGCCTGGAGTGGTCTAGCGGCCTACCACAATGAGCAGTTCTTC; CDR3: CAWSGLAAYHNEQFF
D: -; V: TRBV19; size: -; J: TRBJ2-5; DNA: TGTGCCAGTAGTATAACTAAGGGACCCCAAGAGACCCAGTACTTC; CDR3: CASSITKGPQETQYF
D: -; V: TRBV19; size: -; J: TRBJ1-5; DNA: TGTGCCAGTACTAAAACAGCGACCATGGGCAATCAGCCCCAGCATTTT; CDR3: CASTKTATMGNQPQHF
D: -; V: TRBV14; size: -; J: TRBJ2-2; DNA: TGTGCCAGCAGCCTCCTGGTGGGGGCCACCGGGGAGCTGTTTTTT; CDR3: CASSLLVGATGELFF
D: TRBD2; V: TRBV5-4; size: once; J: TRBJ2-3; DNA: TGTGCCAGCAGCTACCCGGGACTAGCGGGGGGAAACACAGATACGCAGTATTTT; CDR3: CASSYPGLAGGNTDTQYF
D: TRBD1; V: TRBV5-6; size: few; J: TRBJ2-7; DNA: TGTGCCAGCAGCCCGGGGGGGACAGGGGCTTACGAGCAGTACTTC; CDR3: CASSPGGTGAYEQYF
D: -; V: TRBV9; size: -; J: TRBJ2-1; DNA: TGTGCCAGCAGCGTACCCCCCAACAATGAGCAGTTCTTC; CDR3: CASSVPPNNEQFF
D: -; V: TRBV5-1; size: -; J: TRBJ1-1; DNA: TGCGCCAGCAGCCCCGGGACTCCTGAGAAGGACACTGAAGCTTTCTTT; CDR3: CASSPGTPEKDTEAFF
D: -; V: TRBV19; size: -; J: TRBJ2-2; DNA: TGTGCCAGTAGACATAAAAACACCGAGGAGCTGTTTTTT; CDR3: CASRHKNTEELFF
D: TRBD2; V: TRBV4-2; size: few; J: TRBJ2-1; DNA: TGTGCCAGCAGCCAAGATCAAAGCGGGAGGGCCAAGCAGTTCTTC; CDR3: CASSQDQSGRAKQFF
D: -; V: TRBV27; size: -; J: TRBJ1-3; DNA: TGTGCCAGCAGTGATTCTACCTCTGGAAACACCATATATTTT; CDR3: CASSDSTSGNTIYF
D: -; V: TRBV10-3; size: -; J: TRBJ1-6; DNA: TGTGCCATCAGTGCTCGACAGCCGAAAACAAATTCACCCCTCCACTTT; CDR3: CAISARQPKTNSPLHF
D: -; V: TRBV7-9; size: -; J: TRBJ1-5; DNA: TGTGCCAGCAGCTTAGGAGTTGCTCAGCCCCAGCATTTT; CDR3: CASSLGVAQPQHF
D: -; V: TRBV2; size: -; J: TRBJ1-1; DNA: TGTGCCAGCAGCCCGGACAGCCTTATGGAAGCTTTCTTT; CDR3: CASSPDSLMEAFF
D: TRBD1; V: TRBV4-1; size: -; J: TRBJ2-1; DNA: TGCGCCAGCAGTGGGCAGGGGGCCGAGGATGAGCAGTTCTTC; CDR3: CASSGQGAEDEQFF